One sample yielded the 2 T cell receptor beta chains listed below, sequenced in a study of blood T cell repertoires in COVID-19. Some clones are missing from TCRdb's copy, which holds only in-frame ones; the method was immunoSEQ multiplex PCR. Altogether about 140,000 clones are present, roughly 88% being singletons, with the ten largest covering roughly a tenth. The sequenced sample consisted of peripheral blood. The receptors come from a man aged 60 to 69 with active or convalescent COVID-19.

The chain links TRBV19 to TRBJ1-1; 12 bases match TRBD1. Germline loops: CDR1 LNHDA, CDR2 SQIVND (reference sequence). V shed 5 bases, J shed 0 bases, and the junction held 7 bases outside the gene matches. CDR3 size: 17 residues. This chain's CDR3 is CASSSRDRGRLNTEAFF. CDR3 nucleotides: TGTGCCAGTAGTTCCCGGGACAGGGGGCGACTGAACACTGAAGCTTTCTTT.

The rearrangement uses TRBV19 and TRBJ2-3, with TRBD1 as a possible D gene (6 bases). Germline V CDR1 and CDR2: LNHDA, SQIVND (reference sequence). CDR3 size: 14 residues. V shed 3 bases and J shed 3 bases, with 10 bases lying between them. The CDR3 sequence is CASSMAGATDTQYF. Here the CDR3 DNA reads TGTGCCAGTAGTATGGCAGGGGCAACAGATACGCAGTATTTT.